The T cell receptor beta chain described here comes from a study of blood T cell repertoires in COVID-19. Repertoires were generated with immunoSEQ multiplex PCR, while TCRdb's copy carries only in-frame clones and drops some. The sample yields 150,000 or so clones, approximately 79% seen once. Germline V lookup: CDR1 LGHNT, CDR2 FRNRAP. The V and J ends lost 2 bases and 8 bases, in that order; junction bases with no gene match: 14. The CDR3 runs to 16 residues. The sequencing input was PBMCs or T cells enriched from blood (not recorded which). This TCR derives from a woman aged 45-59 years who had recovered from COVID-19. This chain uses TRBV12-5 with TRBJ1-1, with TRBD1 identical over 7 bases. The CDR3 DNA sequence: TGTGCTAGTGGTTTGCCCCCGACAGGGAAAGGAACCGAAGCTTTCTTT. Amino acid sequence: CASGLPPTGKGTEAFF. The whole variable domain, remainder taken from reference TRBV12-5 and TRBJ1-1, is DARVTQTPRHKVTEMGQEVTMRCQPILGHNTVFWYRQTMMQGLELLAYFRNRAPLDDSGMPKDRFSAEMPDATLATLKIQPSEPRDSAVYFCASGLPPTGKGTEAFFGQGTRLTVV.